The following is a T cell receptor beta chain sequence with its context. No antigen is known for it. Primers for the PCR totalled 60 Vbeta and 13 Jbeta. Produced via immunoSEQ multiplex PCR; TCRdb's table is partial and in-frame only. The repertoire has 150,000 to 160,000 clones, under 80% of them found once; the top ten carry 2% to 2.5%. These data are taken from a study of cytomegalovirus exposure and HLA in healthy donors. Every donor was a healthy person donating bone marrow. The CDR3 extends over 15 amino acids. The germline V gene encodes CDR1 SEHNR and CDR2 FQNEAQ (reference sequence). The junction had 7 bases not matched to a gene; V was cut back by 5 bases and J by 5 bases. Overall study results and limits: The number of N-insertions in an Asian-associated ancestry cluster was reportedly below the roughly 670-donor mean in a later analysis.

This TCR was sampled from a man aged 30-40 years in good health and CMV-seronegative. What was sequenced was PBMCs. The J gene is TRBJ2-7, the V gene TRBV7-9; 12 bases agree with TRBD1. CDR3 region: CASSVTGTGGHEQYF. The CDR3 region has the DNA TGTGCCAGCAGCGTGACCGGGACAGGGGGCCACGAGCAGTACTTC.